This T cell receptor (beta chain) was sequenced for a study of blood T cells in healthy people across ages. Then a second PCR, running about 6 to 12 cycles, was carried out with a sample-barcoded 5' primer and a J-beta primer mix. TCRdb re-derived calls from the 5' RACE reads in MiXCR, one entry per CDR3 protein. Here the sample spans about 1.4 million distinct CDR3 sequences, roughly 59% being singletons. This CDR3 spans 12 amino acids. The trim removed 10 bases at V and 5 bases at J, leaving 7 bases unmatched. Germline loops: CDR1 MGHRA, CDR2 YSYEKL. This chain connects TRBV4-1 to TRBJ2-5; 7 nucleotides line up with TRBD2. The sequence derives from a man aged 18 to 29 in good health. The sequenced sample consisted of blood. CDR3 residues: CATRGGDETQYF. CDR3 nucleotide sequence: TGCGCCACCCGCGGGGGAGATGAGACCCAGTACTTC.